This T cell receptor (beta chain) was recovered during a study of cytomegalovirus exposure and HLA in healthy donors. Study context: Caucasian-associated ancestry cluster membership applied to about 77% of nearly 400 genotyped donors.

13 Jbeta primers and 60 Vbeta primers were used for the PCR. Clones were sequenced by immunoSEQ multiplex PCR, and TCRdb holds only the in-frame ones, with some missing. The sample comprises about 130,000 clones, 81% of which are singletons, and under 7% rests with the top ten. Healthy bone marrow donors supplied every sample. Study results and limitations: The likely explanation for a cluster of highly shared sequence variants was sequencing artifact. Earlier analysis yielded a pattern in which most TCR beta V segments were productive about 87% or about 30% of the time.

Points on this clone: No antigen is known for it.

What was sequenced was PBMCs. The sequence was collected from a middle-aged woman in good health and CMV-seropositive.

As DNA, the CDR3 is TGTGCCAGTAGTATAGCAGGGGGCAATCAGCCCCAGCATTTT. Translating it yields CASSIAGGNQPQHF. The rearrangement links TRBV19 to TRBJ1-5; tentative D call: TRBD1 (6 bases). The CDR3 is 14 amino acids. Trimming left V 1 base short and J 2 bases short, with 6 bases between. Germline V CDR1 and CDR2: LNHDA, SQIVND (reference sequence). Based on the CDR3 plus reference TRBV19 and TRBJ1-5, the full variable domain is DGGITQSPKYLFRKEGQNVTLSCEQNLNHDAMYWYRQDPGQGLRLIYYSQIVNDFQKGDIAEGYSVSREKKESFPLTVTSAQKNPTAFYLCASSIAGGNQPQHFGDGTRLSIL.